Below are 27 T cell receptor beta chains sequenced from a single sample in a study of shared clonotypes between healthy human individuals (dated by TCRdb to 2018 to 2021). The library was obtained by the immunoSEQ multiplex PCR assay. TCRdb retrieved this table from immuneACCESS and kept in-frame rearrangements only. Not all clones are present; in checked studies, unresolved V genes account for under half, and no reason is known for the remainder. This sample is represented by about 1 million clones; more than 65% of them were singletons. About 1.5% of the sample lies in the top ten. Sequenced: memory CD4+ T cells sorted from blood. Interpreted using the paper, the cell subset or site label stands for: CD45RA-negative fraction. The receptors originated from a man aged 18 to 35 in good health.

This clone has just a few counts. The chain joins TRBV5-1 to TRBJ1-1, with 8 bases identical to TRBD1. CDR3 size: 19 residues. The V and J ends lost 0 bases and 0 bases, in that order; junction bases with no gene match: 13. CDR1 is SGHRS and CDR2 is YFSETQ in the germline V gene. CDR3 protein: CASSLGLSQGAGVNTEAFF. DNA for the CDR3: TGCGCCAGCAGCTTGGGATTGAGCCAGGGGGCGGGTGTGAACACTGAAGCTTTCTTT.

The rearrangement joins TRBV10-3 to TRBJ2-1; D is uncertain. Germline assignment: CDR1 ENHRY and CDR2 SYGVKD. V was cut by 4 bases and J by 10 bases, with 14 bases left in between. This CDR3 has 13 amino acids. CDR3 DNA sequence: TGTGCCATCAGTGCCTCGTCCGGAGCCGAGCAGTTCTTC. This translates into CAISASSGAEQFF.

V and J are TRBV19 and TRBJ1-4; TRBD1 matches 7 bases. The CDR3 runs 16 residues. V shed 5 bases, J shed 8 bases, and the junction held 14 bases outside the gene matches. Germline V gene lookup returns CDR1 LNHDA and CDR2 SQIVND (reference sequence). The CDR3 nucleotides are TGTGCCAGTAGTTTCTCTCGACAGGGCTCCAGCGAAAAACTGTTTTTT. Translating gives CASSFSRQGSSEKLFF.

Concerning this clone itself: Other DNA sequences in the sample encode the same CDR3. The chain carries TRBV5-6 and TRBJ2-3, with 8 bases identical to TRBD2. This CDR3 has 13 residues. Germline CDR1 is SGHDT and CDR2 is YYEEEE. Trimming at V came to 2 bases and at J to 4 bases, leaving 0 bases not matched to a gene. The CDR3, as DNA: TGTGCCAGCAGCTTTAGCGGGGCAGATACGCAGTATTTT. Translation: CASSFSGADTQYF.

This clone occurred a few times. V usage is TRBV29-1 and J usage is TRBJ2-3, with D maybe TRBD2 (6 bases). V was cut by 4 bases and J by 1 base, with 9 bases left in between. The CDR3 length is 13 residues. In germline, CDR1 is SQVTM, CDR2 ANQGSEA. CDR3 sequence reads: CSVVGGGTDTQYF. The CDR3 coding sequence is TGCAGCGTTGTGGGAGGTGGCACAGATACGCAGTATTTT.

This clone appeared a single time. The chain carries TRBV10-3 and TRBJ2-3, with D hard to call. CDR1 and CDR2 from the germline V gene are ENHRY and SYGVKD. This CDR3 region has 15 residues. The ends were cut back, 0 bases at V and 0 bases at J, with 7 bases in the middle. CDR3: CAISESATSTDTQYF. The CDR3 bases are TGTGCCATCAGTGAGTCTGCAACTAGCACAGATACGCAGTATTTT.

The gene calls are TRBV18 and TRBJ2-5, with D maybe TRBD1 (5 bases). This CDR3 has 14 residues. Germline values: CDR1 KGHSH, CDR2 LQKENI. V lost 5 bases and J 4 bases, leaving 14 bases between the germline ends. In DNA, the CDR3 is TGTGCCAGCTCAGGTCAAGGGGTCGGAGAGACCCAGTACTTC. It is translated as CASSGQGVGETQYF.

The V call is TRBV5-4, the J call TRBJ1-2, with D possibly being TRBD1 (5 bases). This CDR3 contains 16 residues. V was trimmed by 0 bases and J by 4 bases, leaving 16 bases between them. The V gene's germline CDR1 is SGHNT and CDR2 YYREEE (reference sequence). The chain's CDR3 is CASSLGSTLGGYGYTF. CDR3 in DNA: TGTGCCAGCAGCTTGGGGAGCACCCTTGGGGGCTATGGCTACACCTTC. The variable domain in full, completed from reference TRBV5-4 and TRBJ1-2, reads ETGVTQSPTHLIKTRGQQVTLRCSSQSGHNTVSWYQQALGQGPQFIFQYYREEENGRGNFPPRFSGLQFPNYSSELNVNALELDDSALYLCASSLGSTLGGYGYTFGSGTRLTVV.

V usage is TRBV5-6 and J usage is TRBJ1-1; 7 bases match TRBD1. V dropped 1 base and J dropped 7; count of bases not matched to a gene: 13. This CDR3 has 16 amino acids. Germline CDR1 SGHDT, CDR2 YYEEEE. CDR3 sequence: CASSLTGDRVSGEAFF. In DNA, the CDR3 is TGTGCCAGCAGCTTGACGGGAGACAGGGTTTCTGGTGAAGCTTTCTTT.

The CDR3 region is CAISLQGNQETQYF. The CDR3, as DNA: TGTGCCATCAGTTTACAGGGGAACCAAGAGACCCAGTACTTC. This sequence joins TRBV10-3 and TRBJ2-5; 7 bases map to TRBD1. Trimming took 5 bases from V and 0 from J; bases not matched to a gene: 3. The CDR3 totals 14 residues. Looked up from germline, CDR1 is ENHRY and CDR2 is SYGVKD.

The V and J genes are TRBV6-1 and TRBJ1-4; maybe TRBD1 (5 bases). CDR3 length: 15 amino acids. The V end lost 5 bases, the J end lost 0 bases, and 10 bases lay between the germline ends. Germline V CDR1 and CDR2: MNHNS, SASEGT. This CDR3 is CASSLKTATNEKLFF. In DNA form, the CDR3 reads TGTGCCAGCAGTTTAAAGACAGCAACTAATGAAAAACTGTTTTTT.

The gene calls are TRBV7-8 and TRBJ1-1, with D hard to call. V was cut by 3 bases and J by 1 base, with 6 bases left in between. CDR3 length equals 13 residues. Germline-derived CDR1 and CDR2 are SGHVS and FQNEAQ. The CDR3 DNA is TGTGCCAGCAGCTTTAAAAAGAACACTGAAGCTTTCTTT. It specifies CASSFKKNTEAFF.

This clone was picked up one time. The chain links TRBV9 to TRBJ1-1, with a possible D match to TRBD1 (6 bases). Germline lookup yields CDR1 SGDLS and CDR2 YYNGEE. V dropped 3 bases and J dropped 1 base, with 13 bases sitting between them. The CDR3 sequence is 15 residues long. Here the CDR3 reads CASSAKMTGNTEAFF. CDR3 DNA: TGTGCCAGCAGCGCCAAGATGACAGGGAACACTGAAGCTTTCTTT.

This chain connects TRBV19 to TRBJ2-1; D perhaps matches TRBD1 (6 bases). The CDR3 has 12 amino acids. Between the trimmed V and J ends, which lost 7 bases and 10 bases, there was a span of 14 bases. Per the germline V gene, CDR1 is LNHDA and CDR2 is SQIVND (reference sequence). CDR3 bases: TGTGCCAGTAATGTCAGGGGTAGGGAGCAGTTCTTC. Translating it yields CASNVRGREQFF.

The chain recombines TRBV7-6 with TRBJ2-5; 11 bases line up with TRBD1. CDR1 SGHVS and CDR2 FNYEAQ come from the germline V gene. With 1 base clipped from V and 5 bases from J, the junction kept 12 bases outside the gene matches. This CDR3 has 18 residues. For the CDR3, the DNA is TGTGCCAGCAGCTTAGGCCCCCCCGGACAGGGGGCGCGGGAGACCCAGTACTTC. Protein: CASSLGPPGQGARETQYF.

For this clone: Different DNA sequences within this sample yield the same CDR3. The rearrangement uses TRBV30 and TRBJ1-4; D gene uncertain. Germline V gene lookup returns CDR1 GTSNPN and CDR2 SVGIG (reference sequence). V was pared by 0 bases and J by 8 bases, with 7 bases between. The CDR3 sequence is 12 residues long. Here the CDR3 reads CAWSVPKEKLFF. The CDR3 DNA sequence: TGTGCCTGGAGTGTACCCAAGGAAAAACTGTTTTTT.

V and J are TRBV29-1 and TRBJ1-1, with a possible D match to TRBD1 (6 bases). CDR1 SQVTM and CDR2 ANQGSEA come from the germline V gene. CDR3 length: 11 amino acids. Trimming left V 7 bases short and J 4 bases short, with 10 bases between. CDR3 in DNA: TGCAGCGGATCAGGGGCCACTGAAGCTTTCTTT. Encoded protein: CSGSGATEAFF.

The V and J genes are TRBV28 and TRBJ1-2; 9 nucleotides match TRBD1. Germline V gives CDR1 MDHEN, CDR2 SYDVKM. V trimming: 9 bases; J trimming: 7 bases; junction bases outside the gene matches: 9. The CDR3 length is 13 residues. CDR3 residues: CASNTGGRGGYTF. DNA of the CDR3: TGTGCCAGTAACACAGGGGGCCGAGGTGGCTACACCTTC.

This rearrangement joins TRBV5-6 to TRBJ1-2; perhaps TRBD1 as D (5 bases). The CDR3 contains 14 residues. The germline V gene encodes CDR1 SGHDT and CDR2 YYEEEE. Trimming shortened V by 5 bases and J by 0 bases, and 11 bases separated the two germline ends. The CDR3: CASSSDRTNYGYTF. The CDR3 DNA reads as TGTGCCAGCAGTTCCGACAGAACTAACTATGGCTACACCTTC.

This clone was found a few times. The chain combines TRBV5-1 with TRBJ1-1; 8 nucleotides line up with TRBD1. V lost 4 bases to trimming and J lost 5 bases; unmatched junction nucleotides: 13. The CDR3 has 16 amino acids. The germline CDR1 and CDR2 sequences are SGHRS and YFSETQ. CDR3 residues: CASSRGVTGGLTEAFF. The CDR3 DNA follows: TGCGCCAGCAGCCGCGGGGTTACAGGGGGATTGACTGAAGCTTTCTTT.

The rearrangement links TRBV25-1 to TRBJ1-4; D unresolved. The CDR3 sequence is 15 residues long. V was pared by 3 bases and J by 3 bases, with 11 bases between. Per the germline V gene, CDR1 is MGHDK and CDR2 is SYGVNS. In DNA, the CDR3 is TGTGCCAGCAGTGAGAGTAGGCCCGCTAATGAAAAACTGTTTTTT. Its translation: CASSESRPANEKLFF.

This chain's CDR3 is CASSPSQWQGNTEAFF. The CDR3 DNA follows: TGTGCCAGTAGTCCCTCTCAATGGCAGGGGAACACTGAAGCTTTCTTT. This chain joins TRBV19 and TRBJ1-1; D is possibly TRBD1 (5 bases). The CDR3 loop spans 16 amino acids. Germline lookup yields CDR1 LNHDA and CDR2 SQIVND (reference sequence). Trimming shortened V by 5 bases and J by 1 base, and 17 bases separated the two germline ends.

The rearrangement links TRBV9 to TRBJ1-6; maybe TRBD1 (5 bases). The CDR3 contains 15 residues. In germline, CDR1 is SGDLS, CDR2 YYNGEE. V lost 3 bases and J 4 bases, leaving 11 bases between the germline ends. The CDR3 sequence: CASSAGGGYNSPLHF. The CDR3 nucleotides are TGTGCCAGCAGCGCGGGGGGTGGGTATAATTCACCCCTCCACTTT.

This clone was seen a few times. This chain links TRBV7-2 with TRBJ2-1, with a possible D match to TRBD1 (7 bases). V was pared by 1 base and J by 4 bases, with 17 bases between. This CDR3 contains 17 residues. Germline lookup yields CDR1 SGHTA and CDR2 FQGNSA. The CDR3 DNA reads TGTGCCAGCAGCTTAGTAGGTGCAGGGGGGAATTACAATGAGCAGTTCTTC. As protein: CASSLVGAGGNYNEQFF.

The V call is TRBV20-1, the J call TRBJ2-7, with D unresolved. Trimming removed 3 bases at V and 3 bases at J, with 6 bases between. From germline, CDR1 is DFQATT and CDR2 SNEGSKA (reference sequence). The CDR3 sequence is 11 residues long. CDR3 region: CSASRDYEQYF. The CDR3 coding sequence is TGCAGTGCTAGTAGGGACTACGAGCAGTACTTC.

This clone has a handful of counts. The chain employs TRBV10-3 and TRBJ1-1, with D possibly matching TRBD1 (5 bases). Germline CDR1 reads ENHRY; CDR2 reads SYGVKD. The V gene lost 10 bases and the J gene lost 4 bases, with 16 bases spanning the gap. This CDR3 comprises 13 residues. In DNA form, the CDR3 reads TGTGCCACAACCAGGGACTTGGGCACTGAAGCTTTCTTT. This sequence encodes CATTRDLGTEAFF.

The V and J genes are TRBV6-4 and TRBJ2-7; TRBD1 aligns across 7 bases. Germline loops: CDR1 MRHNA, CDR2 SNTAGT. The CDR3 has 14 amino acids. V trimming: 7 bases; J trimming: 3 bases; junction bases outside the gene matches: 9. CDR3 sequence reads: CASINPGTDYEQYF. The CDR3, as DNA: TGTGCCAGCATTAACCCGGGGACAGACTACGAGCAGTACTTC.